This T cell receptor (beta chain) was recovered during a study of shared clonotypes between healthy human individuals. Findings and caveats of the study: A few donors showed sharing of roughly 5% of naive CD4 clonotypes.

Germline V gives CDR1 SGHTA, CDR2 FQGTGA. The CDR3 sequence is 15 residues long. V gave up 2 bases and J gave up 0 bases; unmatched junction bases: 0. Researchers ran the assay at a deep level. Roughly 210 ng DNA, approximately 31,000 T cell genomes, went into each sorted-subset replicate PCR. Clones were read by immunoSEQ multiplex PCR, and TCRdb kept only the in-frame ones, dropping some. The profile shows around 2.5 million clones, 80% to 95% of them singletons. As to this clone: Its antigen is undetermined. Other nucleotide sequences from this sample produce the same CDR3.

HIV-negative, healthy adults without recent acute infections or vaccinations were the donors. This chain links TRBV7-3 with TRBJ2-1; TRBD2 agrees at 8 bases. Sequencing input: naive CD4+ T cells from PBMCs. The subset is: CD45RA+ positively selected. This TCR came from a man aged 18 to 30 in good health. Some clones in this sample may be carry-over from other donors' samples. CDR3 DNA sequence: TGTGCCAGCAGCTTAGGGACTAGCTCCTACAATGAGCAGTTCTTC. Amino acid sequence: CASSLGTSSYNEQFF. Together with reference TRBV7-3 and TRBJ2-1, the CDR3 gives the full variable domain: GAGVSQTPSNKVTEKGKYVELRCDPISGHTALYWYRQSLGQGPEFLIYFQGTGAADDSGLPNDRFFAVRPEGSVSTLKIQRTERGDSAVYLCASSLGTSSYNEQFFGPGTRLTVL.